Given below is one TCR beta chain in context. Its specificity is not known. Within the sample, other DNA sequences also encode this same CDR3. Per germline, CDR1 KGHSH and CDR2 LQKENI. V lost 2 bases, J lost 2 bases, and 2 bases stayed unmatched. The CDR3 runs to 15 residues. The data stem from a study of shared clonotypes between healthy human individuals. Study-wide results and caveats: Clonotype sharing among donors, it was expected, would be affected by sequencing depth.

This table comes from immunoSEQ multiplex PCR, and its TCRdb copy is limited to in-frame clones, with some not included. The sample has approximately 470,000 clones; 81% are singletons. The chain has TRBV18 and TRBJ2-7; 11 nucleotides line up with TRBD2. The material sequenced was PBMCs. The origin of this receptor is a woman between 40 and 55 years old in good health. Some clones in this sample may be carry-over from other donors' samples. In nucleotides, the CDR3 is TGTGCCAGCTCACCATCACTAGCGGGAGCCTACGAGCAGTACTTC. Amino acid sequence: CASSPSLAGAYEQYF.